This T cell receptor beta chain was sequenced for a study of T cell responses to AZD1222 COVID-19 vaccine. The repertoire was sequenced with immunoSEQ multiplex PCR; TCRdb's copy has only in-frame clones and lacks some. The sample lists 150,000 or so clones, approximately 90% occurring once. The CDR3 has 13 residues. V lost 3 bases and J 4 bases, leaving 12 bases between the germline ends. Germline CDR1 and CDR2: GTSNPN and SVGIG (reference sequence). The material was peripheral blood, obtained 28 days after the second AZD1222 dose. The rearrangement links TRBV30 to TRBJ1-2; unclear D gene. The receptor was isolated from an adult who received the AZD1222 COVID-19 vaccine. The chain's CDR3 is CAWSSGDLYGYTF. The CDR3 DNA follows: TGTGCCTGGAGCTCTGGGGATCTCTATGGCTACACCTTC. The entire variable domain, with the rest obtained from reference TRBV30 and TRBJ1-2, is as follows: SQTIHQWPATLVQPVGSPLSLECTVEGTSNPNLYWYRQAAGRGLQLLFYSVGIGQISSEVPQNLSASRPQDRQFILSSKKLLLSDSGFYLCAWSSGDLYGYTFGSGTRLTVV.